This TCR beta chain was retrieved from a study of blood T cell repertoires in COVID-19. Trimming removed 1 base from V and 5 bases from J; junction bases left unmatched: 6. Germline assignment: CDR1 MDHEN and CDR2 SYDVKM. CDR3 length: 15 amino acids. The protocol was immunoSEQ multiplex PCR, while the TCRdb copy is restricted to in-frame clones and leaves out a portion. This sample has about 300,000 clones; approximately 88% occur once, and the top ten carry approximately 1.5%. This TCR was recovered from a human donor with COVID-19, enrolled during active disease. The donor label of this sample is uncertain. Sequenced sample: peripheral blood. The chain carries TRBV28 and TRBJ2-5; the match to TRBD2 covers 8 bases. The CDR3 reads CASSLLSLAGETQYF. For the CDR3, the DNA is TGTGCCAGCAGTTTATTATCCCTAGCGGGCGAGACCCAGTACTTC.